Below are 13 T cell receptor beta chains sequenced from a single sample in a study of blood T cell repertoires in COVID-19. Some clones are missing from TCRdb's copy, which holds only in-frame ones; the method was immunoSEQ multiplex PCR. The data contain tens of thousands of clones, roughly 82% of them seen just once; the ten biggest clones take up 20% to 30%. Sequenced: peripheral blood. These receptors were taken from a man aged 60 to 75 with acute or convalescent COVID-19.

The J gene is TRBJ2-5, the V gene TRBV6-6; possibly TRBD2 for D (5 bases). The CDR3 runs to 16 residues. V shed 0 bases and J shed 2 bases, with 13 bases lying between them. The V gene's germline CDR1 is MNHNY and CDR2 SVGAGI (reference sequence). CDR3 DNA: TGTGCCAGCAGTTACTCGAGCGGCGCGTTTCAAGAGACCCAGTACTTC. Translating gives CASSYSSGAFQETQYF.

The gene calls are TRBV18 and TRBJ1-5; D unclear. Trimming removed 0 bases at V and 6 bases at J, with 9 bases between. The CDR3 is 14 residues long. CDR1 is KGHSH and CDR2 is LQKENI in the germline V gene. The DNA for the CDR3 is TGTGCCAGCTCACCACCGGGCGGGGTTCAGCCCCAGCATTTT. Protein product: CASSPPGGVQPQHF.

This clone was observed once. The CDR3 DNA is TGTGCCAGCATTCCCCAGGGCAGGCGGCAGTACTTC. Its translation: CASIPQGRRQYF. The rearrangement links TRBV2 to TRBJ2-7; D might be TRBD1 (5 bases). V lost 7 bases and J lost 9, with 16 bases in between. The CDR3 totals 12 residues. CDR1 is SNHLY and CDR2 is FYNNEI in the germline V gene.

In its sample, this clone was seen a few times. V and J are TRBV19 and TRBJ2-7, with D possibly being TRBD1 (6 bases). Germline CDR1 LNHDA, CDR2 SQIVND (reference sequence). This CDR3 is 15 amino acids long. Trimming pared 6 bases from V and 3 bases from J, leaving 18 bases between. CDR3 sequence: CASRPDSRGVYEQYF. DNA of the CDR3: TGTGCCAGTAGGCCGGACAGCCGAGGAGTCTACGAGCAGTACTTC.

This clone was counted a few times. The J gene is TRBJ2-5, the V gene TRBV18; 8 nucleotides match TRBD1. Germline lookup yields CDR1 KGHSH and CDR2 LQKENI. The J segment lost 4 bases and the V segment lost 1 base, leaving 8 bases of the junction unmatched. The CDR3 has 16 residues. The CDR3 loop is CASSPLPGGEGETQYF. The CDR3 coding sequence is TGTGCCAGCTCACCACTCCCAGGGGGCGAGGGAGAGACCCAGTACTTC.

This clone is medium-sized in the sample. The chain couples TRBV20-1 to TRBJ2-7, with 8 bases fitting TRBD2. The germline V gene encodes CDR1 DFQATT and CDR2 SNEGSKA (reference sequence). V was clipped by 3 bases and J by 2 bases; unmatched bases: 6. The CDR3 covers 14 residues. The CDR3 reads CSASESGGPYEQYV. The CDR3 nucleotides read TGCAGTGCTAGTGAGAGCGGGGGCCCCTACGAGCAGTACGTC.

Only a few counts were recorded for this clone. The chain recombines TRBV7-9 with TRBJ2-4; maybe TRBD1 (5 bases). Trimming took 4 bases from V and 10 from J, leaving 17 bases between them. The CDR3 has 14 amino acids. Germline loops: CDR1 SEHNR, CDR2 FQNEAQ (reference sequence). DNA of the CDR3: TGTGCCAGCAGCTCGGGTGGGGCTCTGGGGATTCAGTACTTC. It specifies CASSSGGALGIQYF.

This clone occurred once. The chain has TRBV28 and TRBJ1-4; the match to TRBD1 covers 7 bases. The junction had 9 bases not matched to a gene; V was cut back by 7 bases and J by 4 bases. There are 15 residues in the CDR3. Germline assignment: CDR1 MDHEN and CDR2 SYDVKM. DNA of the CDR3: TGTGCCAGCACGACAGCAGGGGGGTATAATGAAAAACTGTTTTTT. Translating gives CASTTAGGYNEKLFF.

The chain uses TRBV3-1 (or the pseudogene TRBV3-2) and TRBJ2-5; perhaps TRBD1 as D (6 bases). Germline-derived CDR1 and CDR2 are LGHDT and YNNKEL (reference sequence). The CDR3 is 17 amino acids. With 4 bases removed from V and 0 bases from J, the gap between germline ends came to 18 bases. The CDR3 here is CASSPPRQDDYQETQYF. The CDR3 nucleotides are TGTGCCAGCAGCCCCCCCCGACAGGACGATTACCAAGAGACCCAGTACTTC.

The chain couples TRBV28 to TRBJ2-7, with 7 positions matching TRBD1. This CDR3 comprises 14 residues. Germline values: CDR1 MDHEN, CDR2 SYDVKM. V lost 8 bases and J lost 2; bases outside the gene matches: 9. The CDR3 DNA reads TGTGCCAGCTCCCCAGACAGGGAAGCCTACGAGCAGTACTTC. It codes for CASSPDREAYEQYF.

J is TRBJ2-1 and V is TRBV11-2; 8 positions match TRBD1. CDR3 length: 13 amino acids. Trimming removed 4 bases from V and 11 bases from J; junction bases left unmatched: 7. Germline loops: CDR1 SGHAT, CDR2 FQNNGV. This CDR3 reads CASSSRQGLKQFF. DNA for the CDR3: TGTGCCAGCAGCTCAAGACAGGGGTTAAAGCAGTTCTTC.

The rearrangement links TRBV15 to TRBJ1-5, with 9 bases identical to TRBD1. V shed 1 base and J 1 base; nucleotides not matched to a gene: 2. Germline V gene lookup returns CDR1 LNHNV and CDR2 YYDKDF (reference sequence). This CDR3 spans 16 amino acids. CDR3 region: CATSRVQGASNQPQHF. The CDR3, as DNA: TGTGCCACCAGCAGAGTACAGGGGGCCAGCAATCAGCCCCAGCATTTT.

This clone has just a few counts. The V gene is TRBV2, the J gene TRBJ2-6, with D possibly matching TRBD2 (5 bases). The CDR3 sequence is 15 residues long. V lost 3 bases, J lost 0 bases, and 6 bases lay in between. Germline V gives CDR1 SNHLY, CDR2 FYNNEI. As DNA, the CDR3 is TGTGCCAGCAGTGATGGAGGCTCTGGGGCCAACGTCCTGACTTTC. Its protein is CASSDGGSGANVLTF.